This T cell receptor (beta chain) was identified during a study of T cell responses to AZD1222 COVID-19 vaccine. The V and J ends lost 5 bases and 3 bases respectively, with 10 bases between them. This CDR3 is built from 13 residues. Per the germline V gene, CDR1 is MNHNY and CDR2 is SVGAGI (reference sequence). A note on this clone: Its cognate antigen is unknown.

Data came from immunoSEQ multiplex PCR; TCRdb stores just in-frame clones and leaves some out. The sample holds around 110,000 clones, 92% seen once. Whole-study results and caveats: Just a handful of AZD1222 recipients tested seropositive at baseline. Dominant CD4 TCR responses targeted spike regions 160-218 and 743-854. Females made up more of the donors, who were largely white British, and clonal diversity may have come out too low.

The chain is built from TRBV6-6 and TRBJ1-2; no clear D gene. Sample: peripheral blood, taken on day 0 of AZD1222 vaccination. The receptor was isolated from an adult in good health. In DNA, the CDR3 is TGTGCCAGCAGTCCCCGCCTGGACTATGGCTACACCTTC. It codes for CASSPRLDYGYTF.